The entry below describes one TCR beta chain. Its antigen is still unknown. Compared with germline, one end of the junction differs, possibly owing to a read error. The data stem from a study of response to subunit inactivated influenza vaccine. Via MiXCR, TCRdb re-called the RT-PCR reads, giving one row per CDR3 protein. The profile shows around 520,000 distinct CDR3 sequences, around 11% of them singletons. Overall study findings and caveats: It was suggested by the authors that few new T cells are recruited by each seasonal influenza vaccination.

The CDR3 runs 16 residues. Germline V gives CDR1 WNHNN, CDR2 SYGVQD (reference sequence). This material consisted of PBMCs from blood, taken on the day of vaccination. This sequence joins TRBV10-1 and TRBJ2-1, with 11 nucleotides matching TRBD2. The origin of this receptor is a man aged 50 to 59 who received an inactivated influenza vaccine. CDR3 sequence: CANSETSGGLYNEQFF. The CDR3 DNA sequence: TGCGCCAACAGTGAAACTAGCGGGGGCCTCTACAATGAGCAGTTCTTC.